The 4 T cell receptor beta chains below were found in one sample sequenced in a study of T cells after yellow fever vaccination. TCRdb called the 5' RACE reads again in MiXCR, with one record for every CDR3 protein. Of approximately 180,000 distinct CDR3 sequences listed, 5.5% to 7.5% were seen once; the top ten hold about 2.8%. The sample was CD4+ T cells sorted from PBMCs, taken on the day of the first yellow fever vaccination. The origin of the receptors is a man aged 18 to 30 who received the YFV17D yellow fever vaccine.

Turning to this clonotype: A much larger clone is a single base away; this may be a read error. The V gene is TRBV7-9, the J gene TRBJ2-1; D is uncertain. V lost 1 base to trimming and J lost 4 bases, with 8 bases between them. CDR3 length equals 14 residues. The germline V gene encodes CDR1 SEHNR and CDR2 FQNEAQ (reference sequence). The CDR3 loop is CASSLVRVYNEQFF. The CDR3 DNA follows: TGTGCCAGCAGCTTAGTCAGAGTTTACAATGAGCAGTTCTTC.

This clonotype was recorded at least ten times. The chain carries TRBV18 and TRBJ2-7, with D maybe TRBD2 (6 bases). This CDR3 is 15 amino acids long. Trimming pared 3 bases from V and 0 bases from J, leaving 12 bases between. Germline CDR1 and CDR2: KGHSH and LQKENI. The CDR3 DNA sequence: TGTGCCAGCTCACCGGGACTGGAGAGCTCCTACGAGCAGTACTTC. It specifies CASSPGLESSYEQYF.

This clonotype was counted at least ten times. V gene TRBV5-1 combines with J gene TRBJ2-1; D uncertain. CDR1 SGHRS and CDR2 YFSETQ come from the germline V gene. The CDR3 has 13 residues. V was shortened by 0 bases and J by 6 bases, with 7 bases between the two germline ends. The CDR3 nucleotides are TGCGCCAGCAGCTTGGTTCCGATCAATGAGCAGTTCTTC. Encoded protein: CASSLVPINEQFF.

This clonotype was detected only a few times. The chain uses TRBV11-1 and TRBJ1-3; possible D gene TRBD1, 5 bases. From germline, CDR1 is SGHAT and CDR2 FQDESV (reference sequence). CDR3 length equals 12 residues. Trimming pared 8 bases from V and 7 bases from J, leaving 12 bases between. The CDR3 loop is CASGGRRNTIYF. CDR3 bases: TGTGCCAGCGGGGGACGGCGGAACACCATATATTTT.